A selection of T cell receptor beta chains follows, all from one sample in a study of shared clonotypes between healthy human individuals. Sequenced by immunoSEQ multiplex PCR; TCRdb stores in-frame clones only, minus some. Here the sample spans roughly 1.4 million clones, less than 99% being singletons. The material sequenced was naive CD4+ T cells sorted from blood. Receptors were obtained from a man aged 25-40 years in good health. Each CDR3 is given with its conserved first and last residue. D genes are given only for firm matches.

TRBV10-3	TRBD2	TRBJ2-2	TGTGCCATCGGCGGGACTAGCGGGAGGCCGGGGACCGGGGAGCTGTTTTTT	CAIGGTSGRPGTGELFF
TRBV30	NA	TRBJ2-4	TGTGCCTGGAGTACGACGGTAGCCAAAAACATTCAGTACTTC	CAWSTTVAKNIQYF
TRBV10-3	NA	TRBJ2-3	TGTGCCATCGGGGCCCGGTCGACAGATACGCAGTATTTT	CAIGARSTDTQYF
TRBV7-2	NA	TRBJ2-1	TGTGCCAGCAGCGGAGATAGCAGATTCTCCTACAATGAGCAGTTCTTC	CASSGDSRFSYNEQFF
TRBV2	NA	TRBJ1-2	TGTGCCAGCAGACAGGGCCCCTATGGCTACACCTTC	CASRQGPYGYTF
TRBV27	TRBD2	TRBJ2-1	TGTGCCAGCAGTTTTTTTCCCGGCCAGCGGGAGTTCGCTCACAATGAGCAGTTCTTC	CASSFFPGQREFAHNEQFF
TRBV15	TRBD1	TRBJ1-4	TGTGCCACCAGCAGGATACCGGACAGGGATGAAAAACTGTTTTTT	CATSRIPDRDEKLFF
TRBV25-1	NA	TRBJ2-7	TGTGCCAGCAGTGTGTCTGGGGGAACCTACGAGCAGTACTTC	CASSVSGGTYEQYF
TRBV5-5	NA	TRBJ2-1	TGTGCCAGCAGCTTCCAGTCCTACAATGAGCAGTTCTTC	CASSFQSYNEQFF
TRBV7-3	NA	TRBJ2-1	TGTGCCAGCAGCCCTCCAGCGGAGCAGTTCTTC	CASSPPAEQFF